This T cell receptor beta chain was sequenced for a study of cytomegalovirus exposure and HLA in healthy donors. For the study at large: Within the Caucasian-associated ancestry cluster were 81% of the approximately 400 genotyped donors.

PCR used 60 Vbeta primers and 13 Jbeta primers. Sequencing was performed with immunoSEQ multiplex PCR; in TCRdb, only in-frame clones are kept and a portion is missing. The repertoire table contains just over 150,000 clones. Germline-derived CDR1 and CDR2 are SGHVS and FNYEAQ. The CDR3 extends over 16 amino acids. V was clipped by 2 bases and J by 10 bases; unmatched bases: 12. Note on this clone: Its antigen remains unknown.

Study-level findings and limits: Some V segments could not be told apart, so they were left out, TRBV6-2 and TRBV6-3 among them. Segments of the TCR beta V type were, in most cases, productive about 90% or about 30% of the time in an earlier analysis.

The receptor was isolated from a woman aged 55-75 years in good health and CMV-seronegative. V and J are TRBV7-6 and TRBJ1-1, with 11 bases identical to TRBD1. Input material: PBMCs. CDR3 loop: CASSLNPGTGGMGAFF. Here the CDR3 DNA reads TGTGCCAGCAGCTTAAACCCCGGGACAGGGGGTATGGGAGCTTTCTTT.